This passage covers 32 T cell receptor beta chains from one sample sequenced in a study of CD8 T cells in Susac syndrome. The authors reverse transcribed roughly 0.5 to 1 ug RNA with random hexamers. MiXCR, applied by TCRdb to the immunoSEQ multiplex PCR reads, yields one record per CDR3 protein. The table records 150,000 to 200,000 distinct CDR3 sequences, 90% to 95% of them present only once. The source material was CD4+ T cells from PBMCs. The receptors were sampled from a human donor with Susac syndrome.

The chain is built from TRBV2 and TRBJ2-5; TRBD2 matches 11 bases. This CDR3 has 16 residues. Germline CDR1 and CDR2: SNHLY and FYNNEI. Losses at the gene ends were 5 bases for V and 1 base for J; bases not matched to a gene: 6. The CDR3 DNA sequence: TGTGCCAGCAGTTTCCGACTAGCGGGGACCCAAGAGACCCAGTACTTC. This gives the protein CASSFRLAGTQETQYF.

V usage is TRBV5-4 and J usage is TRBJ1-2, with a weak D call TRBD1 (6 bases). The germline V gene encodes CDR1 SGHNT and CDR2 YYREEE (reference sequence). The V and J ends lost 2 bases and 2 bases respectively, with 13 bases between them. The CDR3 extends over 15 amino acids. DNA for the CDR3: TGTGCCAGCAGCTTTGGAGGGGGAACCAACTATGGCTACACCTTC. This translates into CASSFGGGTNYGYTF.

The gene calls are TRBV29-1 and TRBJ1-1; no reliable D call. V lost 2 bases to trimming and J lost 0 bases, with 7 bases between them. Per the germline V gene, CDR1 is SQVTM and CDR2 is ANQGSEA. The CDR3 spans 13 residues. In nucleotides, the CDR3 is TGCAGCGTTGAATCCGGAATGAACACTGAAGCTTTCTTT. This sequence encodes CSVESGMNTEAFF.

The V gene is TRBV12-3 or TRBV12-4, the J gene TRBJ2-2; a weak D match, TRBD2 (6 bases). Trimming removed 5 bases from V and 2 bases from J, with 18 bases in between. CDR3 length: 17 amino acids. The CDR3 reads CASSTTRGAENTGELFF. The DNA for the CDR3 is TGTGCCAGCAGTACAACTCGCGGGGCGGAAAACACCGGGGAGCTGTTTTTT.

The chain links TRBV10-2 to TRBJ1-2; D is uncertain. The CDR3 is made up of 12 amino acids. Germline values: CDR1 WSHSY, CDR2 SAAADI. Trimming took off 4 bases at V and 7 bases at J, with 10 bases between the two ends. CDR3 nucleotide sequence: TGCGCCAGCAGTGCCGTACGAGTTGGCTACACCTTC. Its translation: CASSAVRVGYTF.

V and J are TRBV3-1 and TRBJ1-6, with D hard to call. This CDR3 comprises 14 residues. The V and J ends lost 1 base and 7 bases respectively, with 8 bases between them. Germline CDR1 and CDR2: LGHDT and YNNKEL (reference sequence). The CDR3 sequence is CASSQVWENSPLHF. The CDR3 coding sequence is TGTGCCAGCAGCCAAGTATGGGAGAATTCACCCCTCCACTTT.

This clonotype appeared once. The V and J genes are TRBV4-2 and TRBJ2-2; 15 bases map to TRBD2. The V gene's germline CDR1 is LGHNA and CDR2 YNFKEQ. The CDR3 is made up of 17 amino acids. The trim removed 6 bases at V and 4 bases at J, leaving 6 bases unmatched. CDR3 amino acids: CASRRTSGGEGTGELFF. As DNA, the CDR3 is TGTGCCAGCAGAAGGACTAGCGGGGGGGAAGGCACCGGGGAGCTGTTTTTT.

The rearrangement uses TRBV28 and TRBJ1-1; no firm D call. CDR1 is MDHEN and CDR2 is SYDVKM in the germline V gene. This CDR3 has 13 amino acids. V lost 7 bases, J lost 1 base, and 10 bases lay in between. For the CDR3, the DNA is TGTGCCAGCATGACGGCGAAGAACACTGAAGCTTTCTTT. Translated, it gives CASMTAKNTEAFF. Full variable domain (missing parts from reference TRBV28 and TRBJ1-1): DVKVTQSSRYLVKRTGEKVFLECVQDMDHENMFWYRQDPGLGLRLIYFSYDVKMKEKGDIPEGYSVSREKKERFSLILESASTNQTSMYLCASMTAKNTEAFFGQGTRLTVV.

This clonotype was counted between two and nine times. The V gene is TRBV30, the J gene TRBJ2-7; D is ambiguous. Germline V gene lookup returns CDR1 GTSNPN and CDR2 SVGIG (reference sequence). The CDR3 totals 13 residues. V was trimmed by 0 bases and J by 2 bases, leaving 8 bases between them. DNA of the CDR3: TGTGCCTGGAGTGTTACATACGCCTACGAGCAGTACTTC. Translating it yields CAWSVTYAYEQYF. Full variable domain (rest looked up from reference TRBV30 and TRBJ2-7): SQTIHQWPATLVQPVGSPLSLECTVEGTSNPNLYWYRQAAGRGLQLLFYSVGIGQISSEVPQNLSASRPQDRQFILSSKKLLLSDSGFYLCAWSVTYAYEQYFGPGTRLTVT.

The table lists this clonotype with a count of one. This chain connects TRBV6-6 to TRBJ2-1, with 7 bases matching TRBD2. Unmatched junction bases numbered 11, after V lost 5 bases and J lost 4 bases. There are 16 residues in the CDR3. CDR1 is MNHNY, CDR2 SVGAGI, per germline (reference sequence). The CDR3 region has the DNA TGTGCCAGCAGTCAACCCTCTAGCGGAGCTTACAATGAGCAGTTCTTC. Its translation: CASSQPSSGAYNEQFF.

The chain uses TRBV20-1 and TRBJ1-2; weak D call: TRBD1 (6 bases). Germline loops: CDR1 DFQATT, CDR2 SNEGSKA (reference sequence). The CDR3 is 12 amino acids. Trimming took off 5 bases at V and 4 bases at J, with 11 bases between the two ends. DNA of the CDR3: TGCAGTGCTCCGGACAGCCTCTATGGCTACACCTTC. This encodes CSAPDSLYGYTF.

This sequence joins TRBV5-1 and TRBJ1-2; a possible D gene is TRBD1 (6 bases). The CDR3 totals 14 residues. V was shortened by 6 bases and J by 0 bases, with 12 bases between the two germline ends. Germline lookup yields CDR1 SGHRS and CDR2 YFSETQ. CDR3 loop: CASTSGTTNYGYTF. The DNA for the CDR3 is TGCGCCAGCACCTCTGGGACAACTAACTATGGCTACACCTTC.

The rearrangement uses TRBV18 and TRBJ1-2, with D unclear. Germline CDR1 reads KGHSH; CDR2 reads LQKENI. V lost 3 bases and J lost 0, with 14 bases in between. CDR3 length: 16 amino acids. The CDR3 reads CASSPASTTANYGYTF. CDR3 DNA: TGTGCCAGCTCACCGGCGAGCACGACGGCTAACTATGGCTACACCTTC.

This chain links TRBV3-1 with TRBJ1-1, with TRBD1 matching 9 bases. With V trimmed by 4 bases and J by 1 base, 4 bases remained unmatched. Germline loops: CDR1 LGHDT, CDR2 YNNKEL (reference sequence). The CDR3 is 15 amino acids. This chain's CDR3 is CASSPWDRENTEAFF. In nucleotides, the CDR3 is TGTGCCAGCAGCCCTTGGGACAGGGAGAACACTGAAGCTTTCTTT.

The chain has TRBV30 and TRBJ2-7; D not certain. The germline V and J ends were trimmed by 1 base and 1 base, with 11 bases remaining between them. The CDR3 totals 14 residues. Germline V lookup: CDR1 GTSNPN, CDR2 SVGIG (reference sequence). Written as DNA, the CDR3 is TGTGCCTGGAGTGAAAAGGGCAGATCCTACGAGCAGTACTTC. Translated, it gives CAWSEKGRSYEQYF.

The chain is built from TRBV4-3 and TRBJ1-1, with D uncertain. The CDR3 extends over 14 amino acids. Germline CDR1 reads LGHNA; CDR2 reads YSLEER. V shed 3 bases and J shed 5 bases, with 13 bases lying between them. The CDR3 sequence is CASSHVTEETEAFF. The CDR3 nucleotides read TGCGCCAGCAGCCACGTTACAGAGGAGACTGAAGCTTTCTTT.

This clonotype showed up just once. For the CDR3, the DNA is TGCGCCAGCAGCTTGTTTGCTAGCGGGGGGGTGAATGAGCAGTTCTTC. It specifies CASSLFASGGVNEQFF. The V call is TRBV5-1, the J call TRBJ2-1, with TRBD2 matching over 12 bases. CDR3 length equals 16 residues. Germline trimming cut 1 base from V and 7 bases from J; bases unmatched to any gene: 6. Germline V CDR1 and CDR2: SGHRS, YFSETQ.

This clonotype was found a few times. The V call is TRBV20-1, the J call TRBJ2-4; D may be TRBD2 (6 bases). CDR1 is DFQATT, CDR2 SNEGSKA, per germline (reference sequence). The CDR3 contains 16 residues. The V gene lost 5 bases and the J gene lost 0 bases, with 17 bases spanning the gap. The CDR3 is CSAVINPGVAKNIQYF. CDR3 nucleotide sequence: TGCAGTGCTGTAATTAACCCGGGGGTAGCCAAAAACATTCAGTACTTC.

The CDR3 sequence: CASSSQGAYEQYF. CDR3 DNA sequence: TGTGCCAGCAGCTCTCAGGGGGCTTACGAGCAGTACTTC. The chain carries TRBV7-2 and TRBJ2-7; TRBD1 matches at 8 bases. The CDR3 has 13 residues. Germline V gene lookup returns CDR1 SGHTA and CDR2 FQGNSA. With 4 bases clipped from V and 4 bases from J, the junction kept 3 bases outside the gene matches.

The chain uses TRBV30 and TRBJ1-5; D perhaps matches TRBD1 (6 bases). V lost 1 base to trimming and J lost 2 bases, with 15 bases between them. Germline V gene sequence: CDR1 GTSNPN, CDR2 SVGIG (reference sequence). The CDR3 is made up of 16 amino acids. CDR3 in DNA: TGTGCCTGGAGTGACAGGGCGAAGAGGGGCAATCAGCCCCAGCATTTT. Its protein product is CAWSDRAKRGNQPQHF. Using reference TRBV30 and TRBJ1-5 for the parts outside the CDR3, the full variable domain is SQTIHQWPATLVQPVGSPLSLECTVEGTSNPNLYWYRQAAGRGLQLLFYSVGIGQISSEVPQNLSASRPQDRQFILSSKKLLLSDSGFYLCAWSDRAKRGNQPQHFGDGTRLSIL.

The V call is TRBV2, the J call TRBJ2-7; 9 nucleotides match TRBD2. The CDR3 runs 15 residues. The germline V gene encodes CDR1 SNHLY and CDR2 FYNNEI. The J segment lost 0 bases and the V segment lost 4 bases, leaving 4 bases of the junction unmatched. CDR3 in amino acids: CASSAASGASYEQYF. CDR3 DNA sequence: TGTGCCAGCAGTGCGGCTAGCGGGGCCTCCTACGAGCAGTACTTC.

The chain recombines TRBV27 with TRBJ1-5; 11 nucleotides match TRBD1. Germline trimming cut 4 bases from V and 4 bases from J; bases unmatched to any gene: 3. The CDR3 loop spans 15 amino acids. Germline CDR1 reads MNHEY; CDR2 reads SMNVEV (reference sequence). CDR3 nucleotides: TGTGCCAGCAGTTGGACAGGGGGCTTTAATCAGCCCCAGCATTTT. Translation gives CASSWTGGFNQPQHF.

The chain combines TRBV5-1 with TRBJ2-1, with a possible D match to TRBD1 (6 bases). Germline V lookup: CDR1 SGHRS, CDR2 YFSETQ. The CDR3 has 15 residues. V lost 4 bases to trimming and J lost 2 bases, with 13 bases between them. DNA of the CDR3: TGCGCCAGCAGCGCGACACAGGGTCCCTACAATGAGCAGTTCTTC. This gives the protein CASSATQGPYNEQFF.

The chain employs TRBV4-1 and TRBJ1-2; D may be TRBD1 (5 bases). The germline V gene has CDR1 MGHRA and CDR2 YSYEKL. Between the trimmed V and J ends, which lost 1 base and 0 bases, there was a span of 9 bases. The CDR3 sequence is 15 residues long. The CDR3 DNA reads TGCGCCAGCAGCCAAGGGACACTGACTAACTATGGCTACACCTTC. Translated, it gives CASSQGTLTNYGYTF.

The V call is TRBV2, the J call TRBJ2-5; 7 bases align to TRBD2. With 0 bases clipped from V and 4 bases from J, the junction kept 5 bases outside the gene matches. The CDR3 length is 15 residues. The V gene's germline CDR1 is SNHLY and CDR2 FYNNEI. The CDR3 region has the DNA TGTGCCAGCAGTGAAGCTGGGACTATCGGAGAGACCCAGTACTTC. It yields the protein CASSEAGTIGETQYF.

The chain links TRBV6-2 or TRBV6-3 to TRBJ2-1; 11 nucleotides match TRBD2. Germline V gene lookup returns CDR1 MNHEY and CDR2 SVGEGT. J lost 4 bases, V lost 7 bases, and 12 bases had no gene match. The CDR3 sequence is 17 residues long. Written as DNA, the CDR3 is TGTGCCAGCACCTATGGCTTGGTAGCGGGGGGGTACAATGAGCAGTTCTTC. It is translated as CASTYGLVAGGYNEQFF.

The CDR3 nucleotides are TGCAGGGGGACTAGCGGGGGTAGCTCCTACAATGAGCAGTTCTTC. Translated, it gives CRGTSGGSSYNEQFF. The chain is built from TRBV20-1 and TRBJ2-1, with TRBD2 matching over 14 bases. Germline CDR1 DFQATT, CDR2 SNEGSKA (reference sequence). This CDR3 region has 15 residues.

V is TRBV25-1 and J is TRBJ2-3; D gene unclear. The CDR3 is made up of 14 amino acids. V dropped 4 bases and J dropped 8 bases, with 16 bases sitting between them. Germline CDR1 reads MGHDK; CDR2 reads SYGVNS. The CDR3 DNA is TGTGCCAGCAGTGCCGGCCTAGGAGTGCTTACGCAGTATTTT. Protein product: CASSAGLGVLTQYF. The full variable domain, its missing parts supplied by reference TRBV25-1 and TRBJ2-3, is EADIYQTPRYLVIGTGKKITLECSQTMGHDKMYWYQQDPGMELHLIHYSYGVNSTEKGDLSSESTVSRIRTEHFPLTLESARPSHTSQYLCASSAGLGVLTQYFGPGTRLTVL.

V gene TRBV4-2 combines with J gene TRBJ1-2; 8 nucleotides agree with TRBD1. The junction had 4 bases not matched to a gene; V was cut back by 0 bases and J by 4 bases. The germline CDR1 and CDR2 sequences are LGHNA and YNFKEQ. The CDR3 has 15 residues. Here the CDR3 DNA reads TGTGCCAGCAGCCAAGATCGACAGGGGAGCTATGGCTACACCTTC. Its translation is CASSQDRQGSYGYTF.

There are a few counts of this clonotype. The rearrangement links TRBV7-9 to TRBJ1-2; tentative D call: TRBD1 (5 bases). V lost 5 bases, J lost 3 bases, and 10 bases lay in between. The CDR3 extends over 13 amino acids. Germline assignment: CDR1 SEHNR and CDR2 FQNEAQ (reference sequence). The CDR3, as DNA: TGTGCCAGCAGCCCCGGGACGGACTATGGCTACACCTTC. Its protein is CASSPGTDYGYTF.

The chain employs TRBV10-2 and TRBJ2-5, with 7 bases identical to TRBD2. The CDR3 extends over 16 amino acids. The J segment lost 2 bases and the V segment lost 3 bases, leaving 9 bases of the junction unmatched. CDR1 and CDR2 from the germline V gene are WSHSY and SAAADI. CDR3: CASSDPGSGEQETQYF. CDR3 DNA: TGCGCCAGCAGTGACCCGGGCAGCGGGGAACAAGAGACCCAGTACTTC.

The CDR3 DNA reads as TGTGCCAGCAGCTCCATGACAGGGTCCACCGAGCAGTACTTC. Translated: CASSSMTGSTEQYF. The chain uses TRBV5-6 and TRBJ2-7, with TRBD1 identical over 7 bases. Germline V lookup: CDR1 SGHDT, CDR2 YYEEEE. V lost 3 bases, J lost 6 bases, and 9 bases stayed unmatched. The CDR3 sequence is 14 residues long.